Described below is a single T cell receptor beta chain sequence and its context. Other nucleotide sequences from this sample produce the same CDR3. TCRdb's copy holds only in-frame clones and misses some; the assay was immunoSEQ multiplex PCR. The sample contains about 130,000 clones, about four fifths of which appear only once. The data were taken from a study of blood T cell repertoires in COVID-19. Between the trimmed V and J ends, which lost 3 bases and 0 bases, there was a span of 8 bases. The length of the CDR3 is 15 residues. CDR1 and CDR2 (germline): KGHDR, SFDVKD. The sequenced material came from peripheral blood. This rearrangement joins TRBV24-1 to TRBJ2-1; no reliable D call. The origin of this receptor is a woman aged 45-59 years with acute or convalescent COVID-19. The CDR3 is CATSDQTGSYNEQFF. CDR3 sequence (DNA): TGTGCCACCAGTGATCAGACGGGCTCCTACAATGAGCAGTTCTTC.